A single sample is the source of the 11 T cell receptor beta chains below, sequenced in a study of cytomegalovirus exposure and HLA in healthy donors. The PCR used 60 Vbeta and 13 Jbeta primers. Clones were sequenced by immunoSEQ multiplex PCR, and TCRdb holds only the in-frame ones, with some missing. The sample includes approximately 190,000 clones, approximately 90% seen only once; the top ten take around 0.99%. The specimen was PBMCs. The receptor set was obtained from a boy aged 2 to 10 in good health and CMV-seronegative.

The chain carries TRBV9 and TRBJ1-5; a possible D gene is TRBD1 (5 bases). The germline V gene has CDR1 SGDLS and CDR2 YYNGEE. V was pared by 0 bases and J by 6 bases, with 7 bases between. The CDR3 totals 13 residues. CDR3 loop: CASSVGGGQPQHF. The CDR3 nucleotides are TGTGCCAGCAGCGTAGGGGGGGGTCAGCCCCAGCATTTT. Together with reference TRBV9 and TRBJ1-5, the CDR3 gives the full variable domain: DSGVTQTPKHLITATGQRVTLRCSPRSGDLSVYWYQQSLDQGLQFLIQYYNGEERAKGNILERFSAQQFPDLHSELNLSSLELGDSALYFCASSVGGGQPQHFGDGTRLSIL.

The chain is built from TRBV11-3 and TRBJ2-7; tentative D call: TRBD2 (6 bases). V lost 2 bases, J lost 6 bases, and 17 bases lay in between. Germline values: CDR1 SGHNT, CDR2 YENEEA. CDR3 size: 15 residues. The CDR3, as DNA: TGTGCCAGCAGCTTACTGTCGGGCGGGGACGGCGAGCAGTACTTC. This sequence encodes CASSLLSGGDGEQYF. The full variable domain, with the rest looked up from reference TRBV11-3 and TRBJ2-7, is EAGVVQSPRYKIIEKKQPVAFWCNPISGHNTLYWYLQNLGQGPELLIRYENEEAVDDSQLPKDRFSAERLKGVDSTLKIQPAELGDSAVYLCASSLLSGGDGEQYFGPGTRLTVT.

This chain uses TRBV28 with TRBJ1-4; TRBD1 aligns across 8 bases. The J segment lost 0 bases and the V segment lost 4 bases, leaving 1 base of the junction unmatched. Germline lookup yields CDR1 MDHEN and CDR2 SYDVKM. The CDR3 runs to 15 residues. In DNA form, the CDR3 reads TGTGCCAGCAGTTCGACAGGGGCAACTAATGAAAAACTGTTTTTT. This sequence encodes CASSSTGATNEKLFF.

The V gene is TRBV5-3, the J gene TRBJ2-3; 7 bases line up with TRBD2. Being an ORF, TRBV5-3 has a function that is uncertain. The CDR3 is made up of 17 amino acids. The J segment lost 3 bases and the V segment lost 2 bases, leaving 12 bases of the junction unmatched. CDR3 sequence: CARSFGCPGGWTDTQYF. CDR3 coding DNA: TGTGCCAGAAGCTTTGGGTGTCCGGGAGGCTGGACAGATACGCAGTATTTT.

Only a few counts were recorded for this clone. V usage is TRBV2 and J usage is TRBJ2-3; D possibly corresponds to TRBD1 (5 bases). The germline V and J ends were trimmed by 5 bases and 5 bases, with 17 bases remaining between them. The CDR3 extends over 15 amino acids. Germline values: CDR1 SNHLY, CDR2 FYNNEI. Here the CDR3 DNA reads TGTGCCAGCAGTCCCGAAGGGGTCTCGGGAGATACGCAGTATTTT. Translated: CASSPEGVSGDTQYF.

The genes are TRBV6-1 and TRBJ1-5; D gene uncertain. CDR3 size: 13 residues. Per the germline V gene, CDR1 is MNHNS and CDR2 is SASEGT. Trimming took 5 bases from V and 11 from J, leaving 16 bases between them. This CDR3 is CASSRGPERAQHF. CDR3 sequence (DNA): TGTGCCAGCAGTCGGGGTCCGGAAAGGGCCCAGCATTTT.

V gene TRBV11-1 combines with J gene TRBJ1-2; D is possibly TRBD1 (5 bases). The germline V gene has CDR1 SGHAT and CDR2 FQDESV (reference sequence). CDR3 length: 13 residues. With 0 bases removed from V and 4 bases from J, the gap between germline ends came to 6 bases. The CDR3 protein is CASSLADSYGYTF. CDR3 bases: TGTGCCAGCAGCTTAGCTGACAGCTATGGCTACACCTTC.

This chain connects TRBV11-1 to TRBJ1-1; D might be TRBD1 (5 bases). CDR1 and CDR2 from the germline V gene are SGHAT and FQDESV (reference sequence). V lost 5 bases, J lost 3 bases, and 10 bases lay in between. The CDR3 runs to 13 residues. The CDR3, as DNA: TGTGCCAGCAGCCTCAGACAGCACACTGAAGCTTTCTTT. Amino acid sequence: CASSLRQHTEAFF.

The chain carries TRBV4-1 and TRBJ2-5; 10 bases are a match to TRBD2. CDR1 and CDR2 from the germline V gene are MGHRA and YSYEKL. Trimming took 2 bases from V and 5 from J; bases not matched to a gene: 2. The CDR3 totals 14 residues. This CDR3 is CASSQLAGVETQYF. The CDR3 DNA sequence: TGCGCCAGCAGCCAACTAGCGGGGGTGGAGACCCAGTACTTC.

The CDR3 here is CATTSGRAHYEQYF. In nucleotides, the CDR3 is TGTGCCACCACGAGCGGGAGGGCCCACTACGAGCAGTACTTC. The chain carries TRBV15 and TRBJ2-7; 10 bases map to TRBD2. CDR3 length: 14 residues. Trimming removed 7 bases from V and 3 bases from J; junction bases left unmatched: 6. Germline-derived CDR1 and CDR2 are LNHNV and YYDKDF (reference sequence).

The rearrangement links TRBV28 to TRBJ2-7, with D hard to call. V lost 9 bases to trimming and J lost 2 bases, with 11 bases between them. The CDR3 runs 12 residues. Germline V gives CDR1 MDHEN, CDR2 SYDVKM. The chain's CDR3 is CASESGTYEQYF. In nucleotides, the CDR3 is TGTGCCAGTGAGTCAGGAACCTACGAGCAGTACTTC.